The entry below gives a single T cell receptor beta chain sequence along with its context. Its antigen is not known. Donors comprised only Caucasian adults living in Nashville, Tennessee. The data stem from a study of shared clonotypes between healthy human individuals. The study's findings and limits: Read depth was anticipated to influence clonotype sharing among donors.

Germline V gives CDR1 SGHVS, CDR2 FNYEAQ. V shed 9 bases and J shed 0 bases, with 6 bases lying between them. This CDR3 spans 13 amino acids. Original methodology: As immunoSEQ supplied junction-only sequences (without quality scores), filtering differed. Clones were read by immunoSEQ multiplex PCR, and TCRdb kept only the in-frame ones, dropping some. D and trimming come from the DNA, and the V and J calls and clone size come from that table. The data show around 350,000 clones, about 73% seen once. This sequence originates from a young man in good health. Sample: memory CD4+ T cells sorted from blood. Subset meaning: CD45RA-negative fraction. The chain recombines TRBV7-6 with TRBJ2-6; D remains ambiguous. The CDR3 spells CASSVSGANVLTF. The CDR3 nucleotides read TGTGCCAGTTCGGTCTCTGGGGCCAACGTCCTGACTTTC.